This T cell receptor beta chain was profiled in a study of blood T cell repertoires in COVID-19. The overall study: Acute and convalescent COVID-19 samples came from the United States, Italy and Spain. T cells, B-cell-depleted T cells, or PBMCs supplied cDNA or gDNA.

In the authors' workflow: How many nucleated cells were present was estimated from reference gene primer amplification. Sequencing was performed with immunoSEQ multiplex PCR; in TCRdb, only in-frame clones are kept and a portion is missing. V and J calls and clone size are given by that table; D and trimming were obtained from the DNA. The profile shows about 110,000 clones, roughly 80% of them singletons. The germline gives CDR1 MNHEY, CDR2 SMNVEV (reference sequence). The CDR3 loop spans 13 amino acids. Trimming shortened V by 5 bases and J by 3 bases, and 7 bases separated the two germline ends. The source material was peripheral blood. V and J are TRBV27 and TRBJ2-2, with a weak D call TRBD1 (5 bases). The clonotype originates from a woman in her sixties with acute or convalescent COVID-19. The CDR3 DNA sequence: TGTGCCAGCAGTAAACAGGACACCGGGGAGCTGTTTTTT. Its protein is CASSKQDTGELFF.